Sequencing of this T cell receptor beta chain was carried out in a study of blood T cell repertoires in COVID-19. Study background: Samples representing acute and convalescent COVID-19 were sourced from the United States, Italy and Spain. T cells, B-cell-depleted T cells, or PBMCs provided the cDNA or gDNA that served as material.

Per the original methods: The authors estimated nucleated cell counts from reference gene primer amplification. Assay used: immunoSEQ multiplex PCR; TCRdb lists only in-frame clones, some missing. V and J calls and clone size come straight from that table; D and trimming were deduced from the DNA. The sample holds approximately 92,000 clones; roughly 86% are singletons and the top ten take under 15%. This clone has at least ten counts. The receptor comes from a woman aged 60-75 years in a cohort sampled during active or convalescent COVID-19. What was sequenced was peripheral blood.

The CDR3 bases are TGTGCCAGCAGCTTAGATCTAATTGGTATCGGGAACACCGGGGAGCTGTTTTTT. It translates to CASSLDLIGIGNTGELFF. The chain uses TRBV11-2 and TRBJ2-2; D is unresolved. Trimming removed 0 bases from V and 1 base from J, with 15 bases in between. CDR1 is SGHAT and CDR2 is FQNNGV in the germline V gene. The CDR3 runs 18 residues.